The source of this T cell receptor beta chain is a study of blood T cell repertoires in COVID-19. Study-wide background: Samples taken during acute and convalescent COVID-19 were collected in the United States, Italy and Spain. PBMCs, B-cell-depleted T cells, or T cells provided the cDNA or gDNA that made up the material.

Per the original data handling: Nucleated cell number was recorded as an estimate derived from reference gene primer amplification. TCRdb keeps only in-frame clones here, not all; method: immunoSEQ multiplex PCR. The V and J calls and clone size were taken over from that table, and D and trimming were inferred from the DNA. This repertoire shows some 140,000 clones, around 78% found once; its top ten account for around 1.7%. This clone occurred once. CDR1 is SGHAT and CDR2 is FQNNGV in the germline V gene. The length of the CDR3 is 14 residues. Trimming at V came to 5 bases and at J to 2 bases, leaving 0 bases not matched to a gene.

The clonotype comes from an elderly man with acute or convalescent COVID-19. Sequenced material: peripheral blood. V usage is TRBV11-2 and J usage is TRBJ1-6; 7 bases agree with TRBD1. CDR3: CASSGQAYNSPLHF. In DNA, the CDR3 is TGTGCCAGCAGCGGACAGGCCTATAATTCACCCCTCCACTTT. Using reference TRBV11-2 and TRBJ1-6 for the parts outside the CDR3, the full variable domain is EAGVAQSPRYKIIEKRQSVAFWCNPISGHATLYWYQQILGQGPKLLIQFQNNGVVDDSQLPKDRFSAERLKGVDSTLKIQPAKLEDSAVYLCASSGQAYNSPLHFGNGTRLTVT.